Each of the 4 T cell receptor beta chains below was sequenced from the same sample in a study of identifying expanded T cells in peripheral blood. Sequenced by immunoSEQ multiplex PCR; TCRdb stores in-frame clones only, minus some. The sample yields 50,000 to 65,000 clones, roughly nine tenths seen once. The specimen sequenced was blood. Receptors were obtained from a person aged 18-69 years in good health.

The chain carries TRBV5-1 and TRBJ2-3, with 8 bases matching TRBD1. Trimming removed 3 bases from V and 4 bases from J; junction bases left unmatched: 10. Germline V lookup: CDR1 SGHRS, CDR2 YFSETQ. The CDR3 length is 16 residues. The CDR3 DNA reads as TGCGCCAGCAGCTCTCAGGGGGCCGGGGGCTCAGATACGCAGTATTTT. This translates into CASSSQGAGGSDTQYF.

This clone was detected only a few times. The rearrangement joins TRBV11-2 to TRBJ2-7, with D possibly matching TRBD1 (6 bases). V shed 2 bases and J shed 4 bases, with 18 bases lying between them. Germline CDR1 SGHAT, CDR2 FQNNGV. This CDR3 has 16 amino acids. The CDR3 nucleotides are TGTGCCAGCAGCTTAAGAGGTCGGGACACTTTTTACGAGCAGTACTTC. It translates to CASSLRGRDTFYEQYF.

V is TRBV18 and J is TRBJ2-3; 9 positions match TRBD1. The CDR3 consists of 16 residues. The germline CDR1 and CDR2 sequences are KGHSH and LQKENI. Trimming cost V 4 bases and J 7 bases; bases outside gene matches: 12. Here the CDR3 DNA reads TGTGCCAGCTCACGGCGGGACAGGGAAAAGTGGAATACGCAGTATTTT. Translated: CASSRRDREKWNTQYF.

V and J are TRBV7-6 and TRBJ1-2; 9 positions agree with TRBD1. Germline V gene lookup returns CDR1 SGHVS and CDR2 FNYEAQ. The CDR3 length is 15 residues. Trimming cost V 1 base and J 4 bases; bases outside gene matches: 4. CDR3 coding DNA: TGTGCCAGCAGCTTAGGGACAGGGGTGGGCTATGGCTACACCTTC. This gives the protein CASSLGTGVGYGYTF.